The present TCR beta chain was sequenced within a study of T cells in Graves' hyperthyroidism and ophthalmopathy. The CDR3 is made up of 16 amino acids. Deletions cut 0 bases from V and 0 bases from J, with 12 bases between. The germline V gene has CDR1 LGHNA and CDR2 YNFKEQ. Hyperthyroidism, newly diagnosed and lasting under 2 months, affected patients aged 18 to 65. On the basis of clinical symptoms, serum thyroxine and TRAb, thyroid ultrasound and orbital computed tomography, diagnoses were made. Whole-study findings and limits: In blood, most of the thyroid clonotypes expanded above 0.001 were also present. Separation of ophthalmopathy from stable hyperthyroidism was achieved by a 13 V-J model.

There are a few counts of this clonotype. As yet, its antigen is unknown. It was RNA transcripts that yielded the amplified TCR beta CDR3 regions. HTBI primers were used for first-round RT-PCR of the TCR CDR3. Via MiXCR, TCRdb re-called the multiplex PCR reads, giving one row per CDR3 protein. The data contain roughly 740,000 distinct CDR3 sequences, roughly 15% of them singletons. The TCR comes from a man aged 18 to 29 with Graves' hyperthyroidism. The chain has TRBV4-2 and TRBJ2-7; D is unclear. Sequenced material: blood. The CDR3 nucleotides read TGTGCCAGCAGCCAAGATCCGGACGCCTACTCCTACGAGCAGTACTTC. It codes for CASSQDPDAYSYEQYF.